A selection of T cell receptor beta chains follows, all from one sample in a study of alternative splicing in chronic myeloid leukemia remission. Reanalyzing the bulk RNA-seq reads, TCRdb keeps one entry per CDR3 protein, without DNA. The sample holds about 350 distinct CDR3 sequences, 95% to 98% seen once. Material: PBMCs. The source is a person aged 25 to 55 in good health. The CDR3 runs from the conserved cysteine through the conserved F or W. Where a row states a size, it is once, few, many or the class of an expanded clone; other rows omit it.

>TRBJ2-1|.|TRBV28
CASSPPSGALFTYNEQFF
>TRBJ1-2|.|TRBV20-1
CSARDIGYGYTF
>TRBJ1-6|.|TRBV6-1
CASSEEGLNSPLHF
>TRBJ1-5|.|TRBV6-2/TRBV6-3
CASSLGLQPQHF
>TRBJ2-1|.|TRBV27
CASSPRVAGSIYNEQFF
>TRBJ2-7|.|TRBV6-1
CASSESWTGRDEQYF
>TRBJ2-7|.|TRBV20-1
CSASGTYEQYF
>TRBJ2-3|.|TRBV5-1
CASGPRTPGLTPGDTQYF
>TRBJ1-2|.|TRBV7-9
CASSFGVGGYTF
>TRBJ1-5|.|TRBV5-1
CASSPGQGNQPQHF
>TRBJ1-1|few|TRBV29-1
CSAGPGWGMNTEAFF
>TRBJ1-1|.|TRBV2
CASSGKLAYTEAFF
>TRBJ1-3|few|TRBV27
CASSPGQGLSGNTIYF
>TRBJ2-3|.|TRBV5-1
CASTLSAGPSTDTQYF
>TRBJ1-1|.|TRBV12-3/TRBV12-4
CASSPGFSTPKAFF
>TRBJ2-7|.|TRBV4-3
CASSLGVPTSYEQYF
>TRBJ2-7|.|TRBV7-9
CASSLAGTGAYEQYF
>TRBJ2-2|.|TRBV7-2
CASSLRGGANTGELFF
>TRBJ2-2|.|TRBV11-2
CASSFTSGIGTGELFF
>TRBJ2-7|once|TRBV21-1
CASSKVGGYEQYF
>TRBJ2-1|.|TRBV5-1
CASSLDPGAGYNEQFF
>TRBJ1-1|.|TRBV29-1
CSVEDRNTEAFF
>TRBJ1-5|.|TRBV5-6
CASSLGGDQPQHF
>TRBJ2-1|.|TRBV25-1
CASFCIGGRGVSYNEQFF
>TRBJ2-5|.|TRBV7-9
CASSARGYLGGLRETQYF
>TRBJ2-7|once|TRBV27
CASSPPSGYEQYF
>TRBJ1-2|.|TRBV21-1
CASSKTRLGYGYTF
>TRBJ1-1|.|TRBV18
CASSQQGEDTEAFF
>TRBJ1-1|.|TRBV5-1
CASSLAEEAFF
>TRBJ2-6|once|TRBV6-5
CASSYSFEITIIGHSGANVLTF
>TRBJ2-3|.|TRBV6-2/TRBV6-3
CASSQTTEADTQYF
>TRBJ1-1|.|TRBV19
CASSPLQGAYGNTEAFF
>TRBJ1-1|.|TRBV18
CASSPARGGTEAFF
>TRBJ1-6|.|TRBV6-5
CASSWIGTTNSPLHF
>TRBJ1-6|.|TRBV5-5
CASRSGRGNSPLHF
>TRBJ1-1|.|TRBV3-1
CASSELGVEGTEAFF
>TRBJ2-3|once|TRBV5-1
CASRTSGAYTDTQYF
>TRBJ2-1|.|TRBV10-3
CAISESPGGAYNEQFF